This is a list of T cell receptor beta chains from one sample in a study of blood T cell repertoires in COVID-19. The repertoire was sequenced with immunoSEQ multiplex PCR; TCRdb's copy has only in-frame clones and lacks some. This table holds around 150,000 clones, approximately 91% found once. Sequenced material: peripheral blood. All receptors come from a man aged 18 to 29 with acute or convalescent COVID-19. The CDR3 runs from the conserved cysteine through the conserved F or W. The order of the fields is CDR3 length, D gene, V gene, clone size, J gene, CDR3 protein, CDR3 DNA. A D gene is named only where the DNA matches it firmly. Rows give clone size only sometimes, using once, few, many, or a class for an expanded clone.

16	TRBD1	TRBV30	NA	TRBJ1-2	CAWSGTGGHTNYGYTF	TGTGCCTGGAGTGGGACAGGGGGCCACACCAACTATGGCTACACCTTC
14	NA	TRBV6-5	NA	TRBJ2-7	CASRIRTEDREQYF	TGTGCCAGCAGAATCAGAACGGAGGATCGGGAGCAGTACTTC
15	NA	TRBV19	NA	TRBJ1-1	CASSPYLVANTEAFF	TGTGCCAGTAGTCCCTATCTAGTGGCGAACACTGAAGCTTTCTTT
16	TRBD2	TRBV5-1	NA	TRBJ2-5	CASSLLAGNIGETQYF	TGCGCCAGCAGCTTACTAGCGGGAAACATCGGCGAGACCCAGTACTTC
15	NA	TRBV19	NA	TRBJ1-2	CASSIGHRSVDGYTF	TGTGCCAGTAGTATAGGCCACAGATCCGTTGATGGCTACACCTTC
17	NA	TRBV6-1	NA	TRBJ1-2	CASRESYGTSANYGYTF	TGTGCCAGCAGGGAATCCTACGGGACAAGTGCTAACTATGGCTACACCTTC
16	TRBD1	TRBV11-3	few	TRBJ2-1	CASSLEQGAPYNEQFF	TGTGCCAGCAGCTTAGAACAGGGGGCCCCCTACAATGAGCAGTTCTTC
14	NA	TRBV27	NA	TRBJ1-6	CASSLLQYNSPLHF	TGTGCCAGCAGTTTATTACAGTATAATTCACCCCTCCACTTT
11	NA	TRBV7-2	NA	TRBJ1-1	CASSLNSRAFF	TGTGCCAGCAGTTTAAACTCCCGAGCTTTCTTT
15	NA	TRBV5-5	NA	TRBJ1-1	CASSLATGIRAEAFF	TGTGCCAGCAGCTTGGCAACAGGAATTCGGGCTGAAGCTTTCTTT
15	NA	TRBV19	NA	TRBJ1-5	CASRWTETSNQPQHF	TGTGCCAGTAGATGGACAGAAACTAGCAATCAGCCCCAGCATTTT
13	NA	TRBV11-3	NA	TRBJ2-5	CASSGAGEETQYF	TGTGCCAGCAGCGGGGCAGGGGAAGAGACCCAGTACTTC
13	NA	TRBV27	NA	TRBJ1-2	CASRLPGSYGYTF	TGTGCCAGCCGCCTGCCAGGGTCCTATGGCTACACCTTC
15	TRBD1	TRBV2	NA	TRBJ1-1	CASSGGAPQNTEAFF	TGTGCCAGCTCAGGGGGCGCCCCGCAGAACACTGAAGCTTTCTTT
15	TRBD1	TRBV5-1	NA	TRBJ2-7	CASSLEGAQRYEQYF	TGCGCCAGCAGCTTGGAGGGGGCGCAGCGCTACGAGCAGTACTTC
17	TRBD1	TRBV5-1	NA	TRBJ2-5	CASSLGSGTGDQETQYF	TGCGCCAGCAGCTTGGGCTCCGGGACAGGGGACCAAGAGACCCAGTACTTC
12	TRBD1	TRBV5-4	NA	TRBJ1-2	CASSGGQDGYTF	TGTGCCAGCAGCGGCGGACAGGATGGCTACACCTTC
14	TRBD1	TRBV5-6	NA	TRBJ2-7	CASSETGQSYEQYF	TGTGCCAGCAGCGAGACGGGACAGTCCTACGAGCAGTACTTC
14	NA	TRBV3-1/TRBV3-2	NA	TRBJ1-5	CASSQEGGIQPQHF	TGTGCCAGCAGCCAAGAGGGCGGGATTCAGCCCCAGCATTTT
13	TRBD1	TRBV24-1	NA	TRBJ1-1	CATMKPGTDEAFF	TGTGCCACTATGAAGCCCGGGACAGATGAAGCTTTCTTT
13	TRBD1	TRBV19	few	TRBJ1-5	CASSTGPNQPQHF	TGTGCCAGTTCGACAGGGCCTAATCAGCCCCAGCATTTT
13	TRBD1	TRBV12-3/TRBV12-4	NA	TRBJ1-2	CASSPTGNYGYTF	TGTGCCAGCAGTCCGACAGGGAACTATGGCTACACCTTC
15	TRBD1	TRBV14	NA	TRBJ1-2	CASSQDRGTTGVVAF	TGTGCCAGCAGCCAAGATAGGGGGACGACAGGGGTGGTCGCCTTC
14	NA	TRBV7-8	NA	TRBJ1-5	CASSSGGASQPQHF	TGTGCCAGCAGCTCGGGGGGGGCGAGTCAGCCCCAGCATTTT
15	TRBD1	TRBV30	few	TRBJ1-4	CAWSTPQGANEKLFF	TGTGCCTGGAGCACTCCACAGGGGGCTAATGAAAAACTGTTTTTT
17	TRBD1	TRBV19	NA	TRBJ2-6	CASGRGGHNSGANVLTF	TGTGCCAGTGGTCGAGGGGGCCACAACTCTGGGGCCAACGTCCTGACTTTC
13	TRBD2	TRBV27	NA	TRBJ2-1	CASSSAGGNEQFF	TGTGCCAGCAGTTCGGCGGGGGGCAATGAGCAGTTCTTC
13	NA	TRBV5-1	NA	TRBJ1-2	CASSVGRSYGYTF	TGCGCCAGCAGCGTGGGACGGAGCTATGGCTACACCTTC
15	NA	TRBV7-9	NA	TRBJ2-6	CASSLALGGANVLTF	TGTGCCAGCAGCTTAGCCCTAGGTGGGGCCAACGTCCTGACTTTC
16	TRBD2	TRBV9	NA	TRBJ2-3	CASSVFLADPTDTQYF	TGTGCCAGCAGCGTCTTCCTAGCGGATCCTACAGATACGCAGTATTTT
13	TRBD1	TRBV14	NA	TRBJ1-2	CASSQGTGAGYTF	TGTGCCAGCAGCCAGGGGACAGGGGCTGGCTACACCTTC
18	TRBD2	TRBV5-1	once	TRBJ2-7	CASSSTTSGRATHYEQYF	TGCGCCAGCAGCTCTACAACTAGCGGGAGGGCTACTCACTACGAGCAGTACTTC
17	NA	TRBV28	NA	TRBJ2-1	CASSPFQGPNSYNEQFF	TGTGCCAGCAGTCCCTTTCAGGGGCCAAATTCCTACAATGAGCAGTTCTTC
14	NA	TRBV19	NA	TRBJ1-1	CASRNAGVGTEAFF	TGTGCCAGTAGGAACGCGGGGGTCGGCACTGAAGCTTTCTTT
15	TRBD2	TRBV18	once	TRBJ2-5	CASSPGLAGEETQYF	TGTGCCAGCTCACCCGGACTAGCGGGGGAAGAGACCCAGTACTTC
16	NA	TRBV4-1	NA	TRBJ1-1	CASSQGVPLSDTEAFF	TGCGCCAGCAGCCAAGGCGTCCCCCTCTCGGACACTGAAGCTTTCTTT
17	TRBD1	TRBV2	few	TRBJ1-3	CASSDGQGPFSGNTIYF	TGTGCCAGCAGTGATGGACAGGGCCCCTTCTCTGGAAACACCATATATTTT
16	NA	TRBV9	once	TRBJ1-2	CASSELLPRGSYGYTF	TGTGCCAGCAGCGAGCTTTTACCTAGGGGCAGCTATGGCTACACCTTC
15	TRBD1	TRBV24-1	NA	TRBJ1-4	CATSEARGPDEKLFF	TGTGCCACCAGTGAAGCGAGGGGGCCGGATGAAAAACTGTTTTTT
16	NA	TRBV9	NA	TRBJ1-1	CASSTDGGRPNTEAFF	TGTGCCAGCAGCACGGATGGGGGCCGTCCGAACACTGAAGCTTTCTTT
14	TRBD2	TRBV2	NA	TRBJ2-7	CASSVRDYSYEQYF	TGTGCCAGCAGTGTTAGGGACTACTCCTACGAGCAGTACTTC
14	NA	TRBV19	NA	TRBJ1-3	CASSPNLSGNTIYF	TGTGCCAGTAGCCCTAATTTGAGTGGAAACACCATATATTTT
11	NA	TRBV11-2	NA	TRBJ1-1	CASSLGGRAFF	TGTGCCAGCAGCTTAGGAGGGAGGGCTTTCTTT
13	NA	TRBV6-5	NA	TRBJ1-6	CASSYRGNSPLHF	TGTGCCAGCAGTTACCGCGGGAATTCACCCCTCCACTTT
15	TRBD1	TRBV19	NA	TRBJ2-7	CASSIRTGSSYEQYF	TGTGCCAGTAGTATTCGGACAGGGAGCTCCTACGAGCAGTACTTC
17	TRBD1	TRBV25-1	NA	TRBJ2-1	CASSETTPGTGDNEQFF	TGTGCCAGCAGTGAGACCACCCCAGGGACAGGAGACAATGAGCAGTTCTTC